Below, 15 T cell receptor beta chains from the same sample are listed, as sequenced in a study of T cells in Graves' hyperthyroidism and ophthalmopathy. The investigators amplified TCR beta CDR3 regions from RNA transcripts. With the HTBI primer set, the TCR CDR3 went through a first round of RT-PCR. TCRdb analysed the multiplex PCR reads with MiXCR anew, one entry per CDR3 protein. Among about 350,000 distinct CDR3 sequences listed, 15% to 20% were seen once. The sequenced sample consisted of blood. The receptors were sampled from a woman aged 35 to 49 with Graves' ophthalmopathy.

This clonotype showed up many times. The chain joins TRBV7-2 to TRBJ1-2, with D possibly matching TRBD1 (5 bases). CDR1 is SGHTA and CDR2 is FQGNSA in the germline V gene. The CDR3 loop spans 14 amino acids. Trimming stripped 5 bases from V and 0 bases from J, with 10 bases between. CDR3 coding DNA: TGTGCCAGCAGCATAGGACACCCTAACTATGGCTACACCTTC. Encoded protein: CASSIGHPNYGYTF.

This clonotype was seen a handful of times. The chain links TRBV30 to TRBJ2-2; TRBD2 matches 10 bases. Germline CDR1 reads GTSNPN; CDR2 reads SVGIG (reference sequence). V lost 7 bases, J lost 1 base, and 15 bases stayed unmatched. This CDR3 has 18 amino acids. The CDR3 region has the DNA TGTGCCTCCGACCTTAGGAAAAGCGGGAGGGAGAACACCGGGGAGCTGTTTTTT. This encodes CASDLRKSGRENTGELFF.

The chain links TRBV30 to TRBJ1-2; D not certain. V gave up 0 bases and J gave up 7 bases, with 9 bases separating them. This CDR3 comprises 12 residues. The V gene's germline CDR1 is GTSNPN and CDR2 SVGIG (reference sequence). CDR3 nucleotide sequence: TGTGCCTGGAGTGTCTGGGATGGTGGCTACACCTTC. It specifies CAWSVWDGGYTF.

This clonotype was seen at least ten times. The J gene is TRBJ2-7, the V gene TRBV4-1; D unclear. Looked up from germline, CDR1 is MGHRA and CDR2 is YSYEKL. With 0 bases removed from V and 3 bases from J, the gap between germline ends came to 12 bases. The CDR3 extends over 15 amino acids. The CDR3 protein is CASSQDRLGSYEQYF. The CDR3 region has the DNA TGCGCCAGCAGCCAAGATCGGTTAGGTAGCTACGAGCAGTACTTC.

The chain is built from TRBV5-1 and TRBJ2-7; the match to TRBD2 covers 9 bases. This CDR3 is 15 amino acids long. V was clipped by 0 bases and J by 5 bases; unmatched bases: 6. Germline V gene lookup returns CDR1 SGHRS and CDR2 YFSETQ. In DNA, the CDR3 is TGCGCCAGCAGCTTGGAGGGTAGCGGGGGACACGAGCAGTACTTC. This gives the protein CASSLEGSGGHEQYF. Together with reference TRBV5-1 and TRBJ2-7, the CDR3 gives the full variable domain: KAGVTQTPRYLIKTRGQQVTLSCSPISGHRSVSWYQQTPGQGLQFLFEYFSETQRNKGNFPGRFSGRQFSNSRSEMNVSTLELGDSALYLCASSLEGSGGHEQYFGPGTRLTVT.

This clonotype was recorded at least ten times. The chain uses TRBV28 and TRBJ2-5, with D unclear. The CDR3 has 14 amino acids. V was trimmed by 6 bases and J by 4 bases, leaving 15 bases between them. Per the germline V gene, CDR1 is MDHEN and CDR2 is SYDVKM. CDR3 bases: TGTGCCAGCAGGGGATCTCGACAATTAGAGACCCAGTACTTC. It translates to CASRGSRQLETQYF.

This clonotype was counted ten times or more. The V and J genes are TRBV12-3 or TRBV12-4 and TRBJ2-3; unclear D gene. The CDR3 totals 11 residues. The germline V and J ends were trimmed by 5 bases and 7 bases, with 7 bases remaining between them. CDR3 bases: TGTGCCAGCAGTATCGCTAATACGCAGTATTTT. Its translation: CASSIANTQYF.

V and J are TRBV29-1 and TRBJ1-1; 10 bases align to TRBD1. V lost 6 bases, J lost 5 bases, and 12 bases stayed unmatched. The CDR3 contains 15 residues. The V gene's germline CDR1 is SQVTM and CDR2 ANQGSEA. CDR3 coding DNA: TGCAGCGTCGACAGGGGGCTAGGTTCGGTGACTGAAGCTTTCTTT. This sequence encodes CSVDRGLGSVTEAFF.

The table lists this clonotype with many counts. The chain uses TRBV11-2 and TRBJ2-5; TRBD2 agrees at 11 bases. Looked up from germline, CDR1 is SGHAT and CDR2 is FQNNGV. The CDR3 is 15 residues long. Losses at the gene ends were 5 bases for V and 5 bases for J; bases not matched to a gene: 7. CDR3 amino acids: CASSQGGLAAETQYF. CDR3 sequence (DNA): TGTGCCAGCAGCCAGGGGGGACTAGCGGCCGAGACCCAGTACTTC.

This clonotype was found many times. This chain uses TRBV20-1 with TRBJ2-7, with 9 bases aligning to TRBD2. V lost 0 bases, J lost 2 bases, and 11 bases stayed unmatched. The germline V gene has CDR1 DFQATT and CDR2 SNEGSKA (reference sequence). The CDR3 is 17 amino acids. CDR3 nucleotide sequence: TGCAGTGCTAGAGATCTGCGGGGGGGAGCGGGGGCCTACGAGCAGTACTTC. It encodes CSARDLRGGAGAYEQYF.

This clonotype has at least ten counts. The chain couples TRBV20-1 to TRBJ1-2, with D maybe TRBD1 (5 bases). V was cut by 6 bases and J by 11 bases, with 28 bases left in between. CDR1 is DFQATT, CDR2 SNEGSKA, per germline (reference sequence). CDR3 length equals 15 residues. This CDR3 reads CSARPRGSPSRGYTF. The DNA for the CDR3 is TGCAGTGCACGTCCCCGTGGGTCGCCATCCCGGGGGTACACCTTC.

The sample holds many counts of this clonotype. The chain has TRBV10-3 and TRBJ2-7, with TRBD2 identical over 10 bases. V lost 6 bases to trimming and J lost 4 bases; unmatched junction nucleotides: 6. The CDR3 is 14 amino acids. CDR1 is ENHRY and CDR2 is SYGVKD in the germline V gene. Written as DNA, the CDR3 is TGTGCCATCAGAGGAAGCGGGAGGGCTTACGAGCAGTACTTC. The encoded protein is CAIRGSGRAYEQYF.

Ten or more counts support this clonotype. This chain joins TRBV19 and TRBJ2-7, with 14 positions matching TRBD2. After removal of 7 bases from V and 6 bases from J, the junction contained 14 bases not matched to a gene. There are 17 residues in the CDR3. Germline CDR1 and CDR2: LNHDA and SQIVND (reference sequence). The CDR3 reads CASKPTGTSGGAGEQYF. CDR3 sequence (DNA): TGTGCCAGTAAGCCGACGGGGACTAGCGGGGGTGCGGGCGAGCAGTACTTC. Full variable domain (missing parts from reference TRBV19 and TRBJ2-7): DGGITQSPKYLFRKEGQNVTLSCEQNLNHDAMYWYRQDPGQGLRLIYYSQIVNDFQKGDIAEGYSVSREKKESFPLTVTSAQKNPTAFYLCASKPTGTSGGAGEQYFGPGTRLTVT.

For this clonotype: This may be a read error, as it is one base from a much larger clone. V is TRBV5-1 and J is TRBJ1-1; no reliable D call. Trimming pared 1 base from V and 1 base from J, leaving 8 bases between. The CDR3 sequence is 14 residues long. Germline CDR1 SGHRS, CDR2 YFSETQ. The CDR3 protein is CASSLSLRNTEAFF. As DNA, the CDR3 is TGCGCCAGCAGCTTGAGCCTGAGGAACACTGAAGCTTTCTTT.

The chain couples TRBV5-1 to TRBJ2-7, with TRBD2 identical over 10 bases. V lost 4 bases, J lost 3 bases, and 19 bases stayed unmatched. Germline V gene sequence: CDR1 SGHRS, CDR2 YFSETQ. The CDR3 covers 19 residues. CDR3 sequence reads: CASSPGGQPASGGLYEQYF. Here the CDR3 DNA reads TGCGCCAGCAGCCCTGGGGGACAGCCTGCTAGCGGGGGACTCTACGAGCAGTACTTC.